This T cell receptor beta chain was identified in a study of T cell responses to AZD1222 COVID-19 vaccine. Assay used: immunoSEQ multiplex PCR; TCRdb lists only in-frame clones, some missing. Of under 150,000 clones detected, more than 65% appear once; the ten largest clones hold around 27%. CDR1 is LGHNA, CDR2 YSLEER, per germline. Unmatched junction bases numbered 3, after V lost 4 bases and J lost 0 bases. This CDR3 spans 15 amino acids. The source material was peripheral blood, sampled 28 days after the second AZD1222 dose. The gene calls are TRBV4-3 and TRBJ2-1, with 7 positions matching TRBD1. The clonotype originates from an adult who received the AZD1222 COVID-19 vaccine. CDR3 in amino acids: CASSPDRDSYNEQFF. CDR3 nucleotide sequence: TGCGCCAGCAGCCCAGACAGGGACTCCTACAATGAGCAGTTCTTC.